Sequencing of this T cell receptor gamma chain was carried out in a study of gamma-delta chains in newborns, infants, children. In the study overall: Innate gammadelta T cells reportedly expand polyclonally right after birth, driven by microbial exposure, per the title.

Unmatched junction bases numbered 0, after V lost 0 bases and J lost 1 base. This CDR3 contains 13 residues. Germline V gene sequence: CDR1 VTNTFY, CDR2 YDVSTARD (reference sequence). TCRdb re-identified clones in the reads via CATT. In the table there are around 960 gamma-chain clones, around 42% of which are singletons. This clone was seen a few times. Specimen: blood. This TCR was recovered from a child who was a newborn, infant or young child, either healthy, febrile or measles-vaccinated (not recorded which). The chain carries TRGV3 and TRGJ1 or TRGJ2. Here the J gene came from matching the DNA to germline, since TCRdb omits it. CDR3 residues: CATWDRNYYKKLF. For the CDR3, the DNA is TGTGCCACCTGGGACAGGAATTATTATAAGAAACTCTTT.